The rows below give T cell receptor beta chains drawn from one sample of a study of T cell responses to AZD1222 COVID-19 vaccine. Produced via immunoSEQ multiplex PCR; TCRdb's table is partial and in-frame only. The profile covers tens of thousands of clones, with approximately 90% appearing a single time and 5.4% taken by the ten largest. Sequences were derived from peripheral blood, sampled 28 days after the second AZD1222 dose. The receptors derive from an adult who received the AZD1222 COVID-19 vaccine. The CDR3 runs from the conserved cysteine through the conserved F or W. D genes are given only for firm matches. Where a row states a size, it is once, few, many or the class of an expanded clone; other rows omit it.

CDR3aa,CDR3nt,j_gene,d_gene,v_gene,abundance
CASSARGEAGNTIYF,TGTGCCAGCAGCGCCCGGGGAGAAGCTGGAAACACCATATATTTT,TRBJ1-3,-,TRBV7-9,-
CASSDSRGRRGPLHF,TGTGCCAGCAGTGACTCGAGGGGCAGGAGAGGACCCCTCCACTTT,TRBJ1-6,-,TRBV6-4,-
CASSPRLAGGSETQYF,TGTGCCAGCAGTCCCCGACTAGCGGGGGGGTCAGAGACCCAGTACTTC,TRBJ2-5,TRBD2,TRBV27,-
CASSQDLYGYGYTF,TGTGCCAGCAGCCAAGATCTATATGGGTATGGCTACACCTTC,TRBJ1-2,-,TRBV14,-
CASSPAGAGTEAFF,TGTGCCAGCTCACCAGCGGGGGCAGGCACTGAAGCTTTCTTT,TRBJ1-1,-,TRBV18,once
CASSETTSGNTIYF,TGTGCCAGCAGTGAAACGACCTCTGGAAACACCATATATTTT,TRBJ1-3,-,TRBV9,-
CASSWDPNYGYTF,TGTGCCAGCAGTTGGGACCCTAACTATGGCTACACCTTC,TRBJ1-2,-,TRBV27,-
CASSIVGTVPGANVLTF,TGTGCCAGTAGTATAGTCGGGACGGTCCCTGGGGCCAACGTCCTGACTTTC,TRBJ2-6,-,TRBV19,-
CASRLGQRANYGYTF,TGTGCCAGCAGGCTCGGACAGCGAGCTAACTATGGCTACACCTTC,TRBJ1-2,-,TRBV6-5,-
CASSFSRGGETQYF,TGTGCCAGCAGTTTCAGCAGGGGTGGAGAGACCCAGTACTTC,TRBJ2-5,-,TRBV28,-
CASSECAGDGNTGELFF,TGCGCCAGCAGTGAGTGCGCGGGCGACGGGAACACCGGGGAGCTGTTTTTT,TRBJ2-2,-,TRBV10-2,-
CASSPRTTANYGYTF,TGTGCCAGTAGTCCGCGGACAACGGCTAACTATGGCTACACCTTC,TRBJ1-2,-,TRBV19,-
CASSLSPDRGNEKLFF,TGTGCCAGCAGCTTATCCCCTGACAGGGGCAATGAAAAACTGTTTTTT,TRBJ1-4,TRBD1,TRBV7-2,-
CATLYSNQPQHF,TGTGCCACCCTGTATAGCAATCAGCCCCAGCATTTT,TRBJ1-5,-,TRBV28,-
CASSSGWTGGMRETQYF,TGCGCCAGCAGCTCGGGGTGGACAGGGGGTATGAGGGAGACCCAGTACTTC,TRBJ2-5,TRBD1,TRBV5-1,-
CASSGTGSGNTIYF,TGTGCCAGCAGCGGGACAGGGTCTGGAAACACCATATATTTT,TRBJ1-3,TRBD1,TRBV2,-
CASSYTTGIREKLFF,TGTGCCAGCAGTTACACGACAGGGATACGCGAAAAACTGTTTTTT,TRBJ1-4,TRBD1,TRBV6-5,few
CASSTGIPYGYTF,TGTGCCAGCTCCACAGGGATTCCCTATGGCTACACCTTC,TRBJ1-2,-,TRBV28,-
CASRDRDWDNQPQHF,TGTGCCAGCAGGGACAGGGACTGGGACAATCAGCCCCAGCATTTT,TRBJ1-5,TRBD1,TRBV6-6,once
CASSPRMSGGWTDTQYF,TGCGCCAGCAGCCCCCGGATGAGCGGGGGGTGGACAGATACGCAGTATTTT,TRBJ2-3,TRBD2,TRBV4-3,-
CASSPGLQPQHF,TGTGCCAGCTCACCCGGATTGCAGCCCCAGCATTTT,TRBJ1-5,-,TRBV18,-
CASKTANTGELFF,TGTGCCAGCAAGACAGCGAACACCGGGGAGCTGTTTTTT,TRBJ2-2,-,TRBV9,-
CAWSVQGAYGNTIYF,TGTGCCTGGAGTGTTCAGGGCGCGTATGGAAACACCATATATTTT,TRBJ1-3,-,TRBV30,-
CASSLLTGTGVTEAFF,TGTGCCAGCAGCTTGTTAACCGGGACAGGGGTCACTGAAGCTTTCTTT,TRBJ1-1,TRBD1,TRBV5-6,few
CASSYDGNYGYTF,TGTGCCAGTAGTTACGACGGGAACTATGGCTACACCTTC,TRBJ1-2,-,TRBV19,-
CASSARTGIGADTQYF,TGTGCCAGCAGTGCCCGGACAGGGATTGGGGCAGATACGCAGTATTTT,TRBJ2-3,TRBD1,TRBV25-1,-
CASSVAQGKAGNTIYF,TGTGCCAGCAGCGTAGCACAGGGGAAGGCTGGAAACACCATATATTTT,TRBJ1-3,TRBD1,TRBV9,-
CASSLAGTSNTGELFF,TGTGCCAGCTCACTTGCCGGGACATCGAACACCGGGGAGCTGTTTTTT,TRBJ2-2,-,TRBV18,-
CASSRDRTNEKLFF,TGTGCCAGCAGCCGAGACAGAACTAATGAAAAACTGTTTTTT,TRBJ1-4,-,TRBV7-9,-
CASSPNGANEKLFF,TGTGCCAGCAGTCCAAATGGGGCTAATGAAAAACTGTTTTTT,TRBJ1-4,-,TRBV27,-
CASSDRTGPRPTNEKLFF,TGCGCCAGCAGCGACCGGACAGGTCCGCGCCCAACTAATGAAAAACTGTTTTTT,TRBJ1-4,TRBD1,TRBV4-1,-
CASRYRGRPQNGYTF,TGTGCCAGCAGGTACAGGGGTAGGCCCCAGAACGGCTACACCTTC,TRBJ1-2,TRBD1,TRBV6-5,-
CASSRPLGGEETQYF,TGTGCCAGCAGTCGTCCGTTAGGGGGTGAGGAGACCCAGTACTTC,TRBJ2-5,-,TRBV6-2/TRBV6-3,-
CASSTRTGGSYNEQFF,TGTGCCAGTAGTACAAGAACAGGGGGCTCCTACAATGAGCAGTTCTTC,TRBJ2-1,TRBD1,TRBV19,-
CATSETGANVLTF,TGTGCCACCAGTGAGACTGGGGCCAACGTCCTGACTTTC,TRBJ2-6,-,TRBV24-1,-
CASSQRTGSNQPQHF,TGTGCCAGTAGTCAACGGACGGGGAGCAATCAGCCCCAGCATTTT,TRBJ1-5,-,TRBV19,-
CASSLGAGVPYEQYF,TGTGCCAGCAGCTTAGGGGCAGGGGTACCCTACGAGCAGTACTTC,TRBJ2-7,-,TRBV7-2,-
CASSQGYGYTF,TGTGCCAGCAGCCAGGGGTATGGCTACACCTTC,TRBJ1-2,-,TRBV3-1/TRBV3-2,-
CASSFWGGFYNEQFF,TGTGCCAGCAGCTTCTGGGGGGGGTTTTACAATGAGCAGTTCTTC,TRBJ2-1,TRBD2,TRBV5-4,once
CASSQDLTGLEQYF,TGTGCCAGCAGCCAAGATCTGACAGGGCTCGAGCAGTACTTC,TRBJ2-7,TRBD1,TRBV3-1/TRBV3-2,once
CASSPRGSHTF,TGTGCCAGCAGCCCCAGAGGGTCCCACACCTTC,TRBJ1-2,-,TRBV2,-
CASSLMAAGSGFQETQYF,TGCGCCAGCAGCTTGATGGCAGCCGGGAGCGGATTTCAAGAGACCCAGTACTTC,TRBJ2-5,-,TRBV5-1,-
CASSFGGQGGGHGYTF,TGTGCCAGCAGTTTCGGGGGACAGGGGGGTGGTCATGGCTACACCTTC,TRBJ1-2,TRBD1,TRBV27,-
CASSNGGQEAYTF,TGTGCCAGCAGCAACGGGGGACAGGAGGCCTACACCTTC,TRBJ1-2,TRBD1,TRBV7-8,-